Below, one TCR beta chain is given with its context. Its antigen is undetermined. This sample was included in a study of shared clonotypes between healthy human individuals. General study points: Sharing across four donors was highest in naive CD4 (approximately 5%) and lowest in memory CD8 (around 0.4%). Estimated clonotype richness was generally higher in naive than memory subsets. Generation probabilities of non-shared clonotypes were lower (relative to those shared by all four donors).

Trimming took off 5 bases at V and 1 base at J, with 15 bases between the two ends. The CDR3 is made up of 15 amino acids. Per the germline V gene, CDR1 is LNHNV and CDR2 is YYDKDF (reference sequence). TCRdb keeps only in-frame clones here, not all; method: immunoSEQ multiplex PCR. The sample contains 650,000 to 700,000 clones, 90% of which appear only once. The rearrangement joins TRBV15 to TRBJ2-7; D is unresolved. Sequencing was carried out using memory CD8+ T cells from PBMCs. Stated subset: CD45RO+ cells pooled with CCR7-negative TemRA cells. This receptor was identified in a man aged 18-30 years in good health. Some clones in this sample may be carry-over from other donors' samples. The CDR3 region has the DNA TGTGCCACCAGCCCATCCTCAGATGGGTCCTACGAGCAGTACTTC. It specifies CATSPSSDGSYEQYF.